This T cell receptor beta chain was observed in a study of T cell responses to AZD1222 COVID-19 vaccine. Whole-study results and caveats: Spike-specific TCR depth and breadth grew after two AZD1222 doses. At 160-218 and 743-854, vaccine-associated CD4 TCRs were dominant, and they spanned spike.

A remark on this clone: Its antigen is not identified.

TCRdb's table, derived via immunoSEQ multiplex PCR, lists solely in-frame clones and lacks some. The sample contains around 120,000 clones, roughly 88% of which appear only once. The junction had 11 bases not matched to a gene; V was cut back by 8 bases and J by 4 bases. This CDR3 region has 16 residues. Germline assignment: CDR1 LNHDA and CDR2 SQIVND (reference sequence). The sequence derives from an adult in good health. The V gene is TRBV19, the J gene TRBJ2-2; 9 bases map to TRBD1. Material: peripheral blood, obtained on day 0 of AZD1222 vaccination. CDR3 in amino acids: CASVGWGTGRTGELFF. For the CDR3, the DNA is TGTGCCAGTGTCGGGTGGGGGACAGGGCGCACCGGGGAGCTGTTTTTT. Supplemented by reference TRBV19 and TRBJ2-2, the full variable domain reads DGGITQSPKYLFRKEGQNVTLSCEQNLNHDAMYWYRQDPGQGLRLIYYSQIVNDFQKGDIAEGYSVSREKKESFPLTVTSAQKNPTAFYLCASVGWGTGRTGELFFGEGSRLTVL.